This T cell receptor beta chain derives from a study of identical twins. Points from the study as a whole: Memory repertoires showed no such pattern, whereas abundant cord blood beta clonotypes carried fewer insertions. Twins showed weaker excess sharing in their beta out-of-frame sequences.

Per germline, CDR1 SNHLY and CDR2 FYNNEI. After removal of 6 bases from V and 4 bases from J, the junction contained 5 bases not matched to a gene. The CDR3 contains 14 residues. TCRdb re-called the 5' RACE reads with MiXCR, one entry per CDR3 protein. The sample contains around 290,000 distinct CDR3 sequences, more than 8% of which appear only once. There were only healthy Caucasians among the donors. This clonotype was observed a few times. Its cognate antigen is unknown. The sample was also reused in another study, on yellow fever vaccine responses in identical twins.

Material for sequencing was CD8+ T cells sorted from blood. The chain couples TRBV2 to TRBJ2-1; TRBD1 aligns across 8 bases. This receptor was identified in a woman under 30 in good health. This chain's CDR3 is CASRAGTGYNEQFF. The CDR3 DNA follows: TGTGCCAGCAGAGCCGGGACAGGATACAATGAGCAGTTCTTC.